This TCR beta chain was retrieved from a study of control samples from healthy donors and cancer patients. This CDR3 region has 14 residues. Germline-derived CDR1 and CDR2 are MNHEY and SVGEGT. Trimming pared 3 bases from V and 7 bases from J, leaving 13 bases between. Only in-frame clones appear in the TCRdb table, and some are missing; sequencing was by immunoSEQ multiplex PCR. Of about 140,000 clones in the sample, approximately 86% were seen once. The receptor's source is a woman aged 25 to 39 in good health. Sequencing was done on a sample of blood. The chain couples TRBV6-2 or TRBV6-3 to TRBJ1-5; perhaps TRBD1 as D (5 bases). The CDR3 loop reads CASSYTGRIQPQHF. The CDR3 bases are TGTGCCAGCAGTTATACGGGGCGCATACAGCCCCAGCATTTT.